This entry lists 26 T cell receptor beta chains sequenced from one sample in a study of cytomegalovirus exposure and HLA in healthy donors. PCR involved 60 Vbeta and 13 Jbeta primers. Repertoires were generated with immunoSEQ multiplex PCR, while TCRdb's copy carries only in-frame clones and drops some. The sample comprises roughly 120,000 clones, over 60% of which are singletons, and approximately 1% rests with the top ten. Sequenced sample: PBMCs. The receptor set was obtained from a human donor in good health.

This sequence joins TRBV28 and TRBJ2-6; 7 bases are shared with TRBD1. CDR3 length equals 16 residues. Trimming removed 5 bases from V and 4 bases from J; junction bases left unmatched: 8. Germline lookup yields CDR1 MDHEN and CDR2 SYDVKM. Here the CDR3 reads CASSLTGAAGANVLTF. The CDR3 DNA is TGTGCCAGCAGTCTCACAGGGGCTGCAGGGGCCAACGTCCTGACTTTC.

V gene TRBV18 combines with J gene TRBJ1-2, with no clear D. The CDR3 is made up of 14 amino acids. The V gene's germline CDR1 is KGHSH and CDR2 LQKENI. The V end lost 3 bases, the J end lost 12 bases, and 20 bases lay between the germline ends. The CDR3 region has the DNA TGTGCCAGCTCACCCACTGAGGGTCGAGTAAGAAACACCTTC. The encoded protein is CASSPTEGRVRNTF.

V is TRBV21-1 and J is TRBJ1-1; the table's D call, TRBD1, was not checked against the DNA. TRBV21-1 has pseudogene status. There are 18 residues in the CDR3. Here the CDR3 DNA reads TGTGCCAGCAGCAATTCTTGTTTACAGGGGGCGCTGATCACTGAAGCTTTCTTT. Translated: CASSNSCLQGALITEAFF.

CDR3 sequence reads: CSVEIRGGEAFF. The DNA of the CDR3 is TGCAGCGTTGAAATAAGGGGGGGAGAAGCTTTCTTT. This chain links TRBV29-1 with TRBJ1-1, with D possibly TRBD1 on 6 matching bases. Looked up from germline, CDR1 is SQVTM and CDR2 is ANQGSEA. V lost 2 bases and J 8 bases, leaving 12 bases between the germline ends. The CDR3 spans 12 residues.

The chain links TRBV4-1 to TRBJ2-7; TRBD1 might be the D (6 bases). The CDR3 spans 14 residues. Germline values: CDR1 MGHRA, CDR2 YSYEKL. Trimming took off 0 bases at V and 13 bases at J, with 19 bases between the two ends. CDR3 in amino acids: CASSQEGGGPPGYF. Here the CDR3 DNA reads TGCGCCAGCAGCCAAGAAGGTGGGGGCCCGCCAGGTTACTTC.

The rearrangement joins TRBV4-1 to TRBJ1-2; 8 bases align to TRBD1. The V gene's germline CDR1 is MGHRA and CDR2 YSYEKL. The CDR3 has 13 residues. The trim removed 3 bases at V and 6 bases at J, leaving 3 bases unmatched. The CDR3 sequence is CASSHRTGNGYTF. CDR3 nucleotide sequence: TGCGCCAGCAGCCATAGGACAGGGAATGGCTACACCTTC.

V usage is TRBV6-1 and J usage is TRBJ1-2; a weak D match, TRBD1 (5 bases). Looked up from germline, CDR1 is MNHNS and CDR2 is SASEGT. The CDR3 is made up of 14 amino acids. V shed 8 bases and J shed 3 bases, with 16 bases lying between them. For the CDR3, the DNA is TGTGCCAGCCAAACAGGATCCAGACACTATGGCTACACCTTC. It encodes CASQTGSRHYGYTF.

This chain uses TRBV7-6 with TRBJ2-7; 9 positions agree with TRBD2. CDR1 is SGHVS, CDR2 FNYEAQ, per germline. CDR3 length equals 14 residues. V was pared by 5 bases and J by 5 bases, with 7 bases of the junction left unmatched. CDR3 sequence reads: CASSRREGTDEQYF. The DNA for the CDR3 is TGTGCCAGCAGCCGGCGGGAGGGGACGGACGAGCAGTACTTC.

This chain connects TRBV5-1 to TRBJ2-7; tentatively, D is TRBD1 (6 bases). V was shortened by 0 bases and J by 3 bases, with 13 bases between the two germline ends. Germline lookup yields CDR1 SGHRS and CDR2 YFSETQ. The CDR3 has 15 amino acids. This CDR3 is CASSLVMSGDYEQYF. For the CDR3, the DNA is TGCGCCAGCAGCTTGGTAATGTCAGGGGACTACGAGCAGTACTTC.

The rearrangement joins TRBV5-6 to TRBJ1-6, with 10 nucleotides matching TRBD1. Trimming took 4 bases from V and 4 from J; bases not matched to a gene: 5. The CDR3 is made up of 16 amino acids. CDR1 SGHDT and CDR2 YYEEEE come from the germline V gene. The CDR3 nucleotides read TGTGCCAGCAGCCTGGGGACAGGGGATTATAATTCACCCCTCCACTTT. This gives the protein CASSLGTGDYNSPLHF.

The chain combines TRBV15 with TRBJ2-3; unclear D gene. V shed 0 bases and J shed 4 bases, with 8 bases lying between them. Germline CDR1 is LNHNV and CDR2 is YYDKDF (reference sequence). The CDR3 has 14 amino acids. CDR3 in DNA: TGTGCCACCAGCAGAGATTCCCGGGCAGATACGCAGTATTTT. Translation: CATSRDSRADTQYF.

The CDR3 spells CASSPAGTGAYEQYF. CDR3 DNA: TGTGCCAGCAGCCCCGCCGGGACAGGGGCCTACGAGCAGTACTTC. The rearrangement links TRBV5-6 to TRBJ2-5; TRBD1 matches 10 bases. TRBJ2-7 matches the DNA end more closely, so the J call is doubtful. Germline values: CDR1 SGHDT, CDR2 YYEEEE. This CDR3 spans 15 amino acids.

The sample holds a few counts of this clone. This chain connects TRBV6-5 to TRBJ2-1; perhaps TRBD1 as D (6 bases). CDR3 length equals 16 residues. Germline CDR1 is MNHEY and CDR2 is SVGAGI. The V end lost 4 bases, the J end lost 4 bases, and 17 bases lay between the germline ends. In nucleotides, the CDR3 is TGTGCCAGCAGTTCGGACACACAGGGAAGGTACAATGAGCAGTTCTTC. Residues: CASSSDTQGRYNEQFF.

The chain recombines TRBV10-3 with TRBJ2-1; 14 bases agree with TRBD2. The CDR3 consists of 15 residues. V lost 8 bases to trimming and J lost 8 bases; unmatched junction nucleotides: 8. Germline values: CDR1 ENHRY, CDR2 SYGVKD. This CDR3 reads CAIPKTSGGADEQFF. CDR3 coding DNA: TGTGCCATCCCAAAGACTAGCGGGGGGGCGGATGAGCAGTTCTTC.

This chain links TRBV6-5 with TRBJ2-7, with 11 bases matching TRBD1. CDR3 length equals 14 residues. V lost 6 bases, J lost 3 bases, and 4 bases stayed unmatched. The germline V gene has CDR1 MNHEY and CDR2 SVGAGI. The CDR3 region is CASSRTGGIYEQYF. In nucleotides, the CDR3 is TGTGCCAGCAGCCGGACAGGGGGCATCTACGAGCAGTACTTC.

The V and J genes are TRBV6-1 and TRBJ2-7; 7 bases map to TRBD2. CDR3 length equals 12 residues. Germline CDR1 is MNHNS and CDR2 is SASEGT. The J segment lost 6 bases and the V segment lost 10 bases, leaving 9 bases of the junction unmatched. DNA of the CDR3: TGTGCCATCAGGGACTACGGGGCCGAGCAGTACTTC. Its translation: CAIRDYGAEQYF.

Here the CDR3 DNA reads TGCGCCACCAAATTGGACTCCGGGAAGAACACCGGGGAGCTGTTTTTT. This gives the protein CATKLDSGKNTGELFF. This rearrangement joins TRBV10-2 to TRBJ2-2; possible D gene TRBD2, 5 bases. V shed 10 bases and J shed 1 base, with 19 bases lying between them. The CDR3 is made up of 16 amino acids. CDR1 is WSHSY, CDR2 SAAADI, per germline.

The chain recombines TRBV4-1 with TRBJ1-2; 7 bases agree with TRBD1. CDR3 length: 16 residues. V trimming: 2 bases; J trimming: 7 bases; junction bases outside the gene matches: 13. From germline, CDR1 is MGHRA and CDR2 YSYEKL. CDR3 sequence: CASSQLPVQGSGGYTF. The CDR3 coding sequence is TGCGCCAGCAGCCAACTCCCGGTACAGGGGTCAGGTGGCTACACCTTC.

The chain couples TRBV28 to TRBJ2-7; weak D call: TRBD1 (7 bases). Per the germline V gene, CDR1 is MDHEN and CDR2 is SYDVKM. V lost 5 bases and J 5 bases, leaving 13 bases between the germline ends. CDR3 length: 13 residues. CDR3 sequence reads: CASSHRGGDEQYF. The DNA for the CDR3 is TGTGCCAGCAGTCACAGGGGAGGCGACGAGCAGTACTTC.

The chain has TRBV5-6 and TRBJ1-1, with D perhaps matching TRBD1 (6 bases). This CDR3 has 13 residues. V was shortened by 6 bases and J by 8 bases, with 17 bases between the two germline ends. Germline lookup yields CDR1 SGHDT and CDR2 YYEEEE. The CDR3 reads CASTIQGYSEAFF. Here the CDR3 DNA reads TGTGCCAGCACCATTCAGGGGTATTCCGAAGCTTTCTTT.

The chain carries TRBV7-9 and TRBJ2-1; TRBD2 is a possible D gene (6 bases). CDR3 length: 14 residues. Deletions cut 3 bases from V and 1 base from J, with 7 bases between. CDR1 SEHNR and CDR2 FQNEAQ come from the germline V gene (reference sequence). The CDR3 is CASSLGGSYNEQFF. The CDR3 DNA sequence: TGTGCCAGCAGCTTGGGGGGTTCCTACAATGAGCAGTTCTTC. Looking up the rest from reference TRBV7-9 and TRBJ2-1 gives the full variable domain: DTGVSQNPRHKITKRGQNVTFRCDPISEHNRLYWYRQTLGQGPEFLTYFQNEAQLEKSRLLSDRFSAERPKGSFSTLEIQRTEQGDSAMYLCASSLGGSYNEQFFGPGTRLTVL.

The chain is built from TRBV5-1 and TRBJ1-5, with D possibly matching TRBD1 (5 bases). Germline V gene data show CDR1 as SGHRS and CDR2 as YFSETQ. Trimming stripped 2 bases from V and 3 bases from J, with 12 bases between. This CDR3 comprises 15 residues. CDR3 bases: TGCGCCAGCAGCTTAGACAGTTGGGACAATCAGCCCCAGCATTTT. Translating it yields CASSLDSWDNQPQHF.

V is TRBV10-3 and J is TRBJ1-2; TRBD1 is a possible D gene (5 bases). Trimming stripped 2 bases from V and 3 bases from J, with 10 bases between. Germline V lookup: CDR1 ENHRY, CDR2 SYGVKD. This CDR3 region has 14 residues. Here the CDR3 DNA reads TGTGCCATCAGTGAGCCGGGACTGGACTATGGCTACACCTTC. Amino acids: CAISEPGLDYGYTF.

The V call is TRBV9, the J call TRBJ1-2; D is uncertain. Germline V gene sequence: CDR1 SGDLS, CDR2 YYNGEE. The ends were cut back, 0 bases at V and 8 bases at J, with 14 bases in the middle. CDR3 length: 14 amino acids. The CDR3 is CASSVGHTTWGYTF. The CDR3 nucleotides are TGTGCCAGCAGCGTAGGACACACGACCTGGGGCTACACCTTC.

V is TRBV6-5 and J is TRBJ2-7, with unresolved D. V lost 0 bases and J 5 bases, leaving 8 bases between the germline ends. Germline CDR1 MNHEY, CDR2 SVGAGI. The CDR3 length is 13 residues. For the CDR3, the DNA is TGTGCCAGCAGTTACTCCCTTCGGGACGAGCAGTACTTC. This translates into CASSYSLRDEQYF.

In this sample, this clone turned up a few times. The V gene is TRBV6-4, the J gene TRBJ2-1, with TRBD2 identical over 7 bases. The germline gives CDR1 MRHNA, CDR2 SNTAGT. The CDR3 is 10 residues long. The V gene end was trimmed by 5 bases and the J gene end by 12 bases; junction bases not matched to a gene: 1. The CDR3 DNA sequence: TGTGCCAGCAGTCCGGGGGGGCAGTTCTTC. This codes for CASSPGGQFF.